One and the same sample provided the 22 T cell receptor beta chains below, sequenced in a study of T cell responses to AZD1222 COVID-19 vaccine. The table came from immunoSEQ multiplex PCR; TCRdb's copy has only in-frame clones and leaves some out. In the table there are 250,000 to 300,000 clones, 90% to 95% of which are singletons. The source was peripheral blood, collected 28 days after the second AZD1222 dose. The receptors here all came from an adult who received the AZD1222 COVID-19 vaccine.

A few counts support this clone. DNA of the CDR3: TGTGCCAGCAGTTTCATCCCCGGGACAGGGATCGACGAGCAGTACTTC. Amino acids: CASSFIPGTGIDEQYF. The chain couples TRBV6-6 to TRBJ2-7; 9 positions agree with TRBD1. Trimming took 4 bases from V and 5 from J; bases not matched to a gene: 12. From germline, CDR1 is MNHNY and CDR2 SVGAGI (reference sequence). The CDR3 covers 16 residues.

The CDR3 reads CASKVHSNTGELFF. In nucleotides, the CDR3 is TGTGCCAGCAAGGTACATTCGAACACCGGGGAGCTGTTTTTT. The chain links TRBV2 to TRBJ2-2, with D unclear. The CDR3 totals 14 residues. V was clipped by 7 bases and J by 0 bases, with 9 bases between them. CDR1 and CDR2 (germline): SNHLY, FYNNEI.

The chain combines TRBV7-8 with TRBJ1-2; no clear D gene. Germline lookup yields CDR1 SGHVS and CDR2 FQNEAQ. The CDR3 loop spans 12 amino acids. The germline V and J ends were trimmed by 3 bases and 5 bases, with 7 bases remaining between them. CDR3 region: CASSFEGYGYTF. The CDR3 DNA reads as TGTGCCAGCAGCTTCGAAGGGTATGGCTACACCTTC.

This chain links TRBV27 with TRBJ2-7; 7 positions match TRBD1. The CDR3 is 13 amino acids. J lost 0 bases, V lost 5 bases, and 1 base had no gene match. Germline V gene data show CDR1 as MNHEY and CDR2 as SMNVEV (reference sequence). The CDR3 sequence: CASSHRGSYEQYF. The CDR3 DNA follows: TGTGCCAGCAGTCACAGGGGCTCCTACGAGCAGTACTTC.

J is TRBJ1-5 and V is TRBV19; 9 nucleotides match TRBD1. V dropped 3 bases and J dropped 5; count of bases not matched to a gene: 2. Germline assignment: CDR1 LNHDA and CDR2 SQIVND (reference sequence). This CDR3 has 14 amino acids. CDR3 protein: CASSIDRGDQPQHF. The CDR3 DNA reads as TGTGCCAGTAGTATCGACAGGGGGGATCAGCCCCAGCATTTT.

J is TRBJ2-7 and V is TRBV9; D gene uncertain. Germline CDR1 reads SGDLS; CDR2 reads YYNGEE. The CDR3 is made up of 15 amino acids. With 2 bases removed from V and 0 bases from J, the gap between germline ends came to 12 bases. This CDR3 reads CASSVGQVSSYEQYF. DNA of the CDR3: TGTGCCAGCAGCGTGGGCCAGGTGAGCTCCTACGAGCAGTACTTC.

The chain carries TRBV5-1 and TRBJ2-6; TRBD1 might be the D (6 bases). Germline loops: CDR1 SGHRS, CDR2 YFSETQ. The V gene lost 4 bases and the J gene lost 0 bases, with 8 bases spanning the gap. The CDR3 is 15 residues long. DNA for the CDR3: TGCGCCAGCAGCACAGGGAACTCTGGGGCCAACGTCCTGACTTTC. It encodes CASSTGNSGANVLTF.

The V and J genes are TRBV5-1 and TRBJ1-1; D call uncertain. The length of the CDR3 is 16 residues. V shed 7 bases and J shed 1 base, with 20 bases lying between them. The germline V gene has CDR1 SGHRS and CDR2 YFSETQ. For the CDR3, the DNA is TGCGCCAGCGCAAGAGAGGGCCCTACATCGAACACTGAAGCTTTCTTT. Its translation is CASAREGPTSNTEAFF.

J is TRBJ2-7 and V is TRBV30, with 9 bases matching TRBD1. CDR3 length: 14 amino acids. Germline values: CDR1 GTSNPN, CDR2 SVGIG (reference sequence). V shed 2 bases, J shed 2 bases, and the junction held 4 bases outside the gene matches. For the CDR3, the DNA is TGTGCCTGGAGTCGGACAGGGGTAACCTACGAGCAGTACTTC. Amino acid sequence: CAWSRTGVTYEQYF. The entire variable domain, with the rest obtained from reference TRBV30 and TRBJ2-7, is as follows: SQTIHQWPATLVQPVGSPLSLECTVEGTSNPNLYWYRQAAGRGLQLLFYSVGIGQISSEVPQNLSASRPQDRQFILSSKKLLLSDSGFYLCAWSRTGVTYEQYFGPGTRLTVT.

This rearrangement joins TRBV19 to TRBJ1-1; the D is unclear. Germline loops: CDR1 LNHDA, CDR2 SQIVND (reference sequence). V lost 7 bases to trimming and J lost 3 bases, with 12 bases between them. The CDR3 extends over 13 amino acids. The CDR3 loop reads CASNSRRDTEAFF. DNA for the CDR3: TGTGCCAGTAACAGCCGTCGGGACACTGAAGCTTTCTTT.

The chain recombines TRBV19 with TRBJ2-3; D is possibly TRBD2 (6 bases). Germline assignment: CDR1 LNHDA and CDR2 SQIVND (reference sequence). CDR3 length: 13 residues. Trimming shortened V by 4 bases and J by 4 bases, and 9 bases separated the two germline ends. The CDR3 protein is CASSSRESDTQYF. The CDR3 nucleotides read TGTGCCAGTAGTAGTCGGGAGTCAGATACGCAGTATTTT.

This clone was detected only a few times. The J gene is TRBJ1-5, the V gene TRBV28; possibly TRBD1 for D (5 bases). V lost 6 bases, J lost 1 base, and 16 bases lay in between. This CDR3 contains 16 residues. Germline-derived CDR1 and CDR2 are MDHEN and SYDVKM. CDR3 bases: TGTGCCAGCAGCCCGGGACCCACCTGGAGCAATCAGCCCCAGCATTTT. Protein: CASSPGPTWSNQPQHF.

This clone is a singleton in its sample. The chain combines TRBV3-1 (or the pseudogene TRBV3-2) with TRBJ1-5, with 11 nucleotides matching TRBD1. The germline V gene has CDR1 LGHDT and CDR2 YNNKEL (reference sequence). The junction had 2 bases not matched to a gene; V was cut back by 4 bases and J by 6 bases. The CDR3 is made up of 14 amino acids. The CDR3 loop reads CASSLGQGVQPQHF. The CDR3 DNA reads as TGTGCCAGCAGCCTGGGACAGGGGGTTCAGCCCCAGCATTTT.

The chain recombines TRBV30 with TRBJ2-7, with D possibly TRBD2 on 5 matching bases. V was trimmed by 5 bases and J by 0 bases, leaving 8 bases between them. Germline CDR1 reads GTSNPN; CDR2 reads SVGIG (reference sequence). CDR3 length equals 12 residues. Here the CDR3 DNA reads TGTGCCTGGGGACTCGTCTCCTACGAGCAGTACTTC. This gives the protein CAWGLVSYEQYF.

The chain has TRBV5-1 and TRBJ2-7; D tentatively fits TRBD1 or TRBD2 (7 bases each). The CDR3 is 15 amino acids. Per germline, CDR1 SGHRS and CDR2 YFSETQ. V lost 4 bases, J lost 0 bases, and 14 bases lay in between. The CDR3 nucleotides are TGCGCCAGCAGCCCTCAGGGGGGGGGCTCCTACGAGCAGTACTTC. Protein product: CASSPQGGGSYEQYF.

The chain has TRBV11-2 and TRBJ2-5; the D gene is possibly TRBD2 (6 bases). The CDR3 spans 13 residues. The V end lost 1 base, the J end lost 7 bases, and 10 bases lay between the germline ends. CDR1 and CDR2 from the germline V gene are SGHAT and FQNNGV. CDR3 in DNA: TGTGCCAGCAGCTTAGTGGTCGGGGGGACCCAGTACTTC. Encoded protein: CASSLVVGGTQYF. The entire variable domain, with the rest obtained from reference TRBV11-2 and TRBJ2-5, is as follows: EAGVAQSPRYKIIEKRQSVAFWCNPISGHATLYWYQQILGQGPKLLIQFQNNGVVDDSQLPKDRFSAERLKGVDSTLKIQPAKLEDSAVYLCASSLVVGGTQYFGPGTRLLVL.

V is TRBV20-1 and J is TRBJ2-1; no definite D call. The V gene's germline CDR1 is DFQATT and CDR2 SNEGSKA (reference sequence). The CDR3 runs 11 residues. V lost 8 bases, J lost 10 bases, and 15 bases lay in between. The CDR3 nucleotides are TGCAGTTCGTGGACCGCTAGGGAGCAGTTCTTC. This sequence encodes CSSWTAREQFF.

DNA of the CDR3: TGTGCCAGCAGCTTAAGTGGCGGTGCAACTAATGAAAAACTGTTTTTT. This translates into CASSLSGGATNEKLFF. V usage is TRBV7-9 and J usage is TRBJ1-4, with unresolved D. The CDR3 length is 16 residues. V was cut by 2 bases and J by 0 bases, with 10 bases left in between. The germline CDR1 and CDR2 sequences are SEHNR and FQNEAQ (reference sequence).

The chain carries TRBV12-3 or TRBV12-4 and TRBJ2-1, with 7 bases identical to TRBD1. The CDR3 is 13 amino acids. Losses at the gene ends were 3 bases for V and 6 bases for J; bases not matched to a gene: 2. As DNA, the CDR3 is TGTGCCAGCAGTTTGTCAGGGGGCAATGAGCAGTTCTTC. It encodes CASSLSGGNEQFF.

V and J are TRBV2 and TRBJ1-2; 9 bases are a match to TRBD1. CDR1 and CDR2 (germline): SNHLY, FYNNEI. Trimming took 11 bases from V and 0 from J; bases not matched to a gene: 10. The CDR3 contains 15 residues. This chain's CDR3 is CACRDRAEANYGYTF. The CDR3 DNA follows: TGTGCCTGCCGGGACAGGGCCGAAGCTAACTATGGCTACACCTTC.

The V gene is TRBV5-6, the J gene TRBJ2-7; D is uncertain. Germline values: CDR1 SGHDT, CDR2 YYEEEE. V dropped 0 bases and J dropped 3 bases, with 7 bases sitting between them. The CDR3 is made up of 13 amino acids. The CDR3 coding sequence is TGTGCCAGCAGCTTGGTGGGTATCTACGAGCAGTACTTC. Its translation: CASSLVGIYEQYF.

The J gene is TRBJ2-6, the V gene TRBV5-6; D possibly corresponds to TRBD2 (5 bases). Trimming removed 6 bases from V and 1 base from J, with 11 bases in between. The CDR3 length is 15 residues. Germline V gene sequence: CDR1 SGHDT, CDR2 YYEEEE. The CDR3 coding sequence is TGTGCCAGCACCGAGGGAGCATCTGGGGCCAACGTCCTGACTTTC. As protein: CASTEGASGANVLTF.